This entry lists 24 T cell receptor beta chains sequenced from one sample in a study of blood T cell repertoires in COVID-19. This table comes from immunoSEQ multiplex PCR, and its TCRdb copy is limited to in-frame clones, with some not included. The data contain about 290,000 clones, 86% of them seen just once; the ten biggest clones take up 3%. The sequenced material came from peripheral blood. All receptors derive from a woman in her 30s with active or convalescent COVID-19.

This clone has just one count. The chain recombines TRBV27 with TRBJ1-5, with 9 bases that match TRBD1. V was pared by 6 bases and J by 5 bases, with 5 bases of the junction left unmatched. CDR1 MNHEY and CDR2 SMNVEV come from the germline V gene (reference sequence). This CDR3 contains 14 residues. CDR3 sequence: CASSTGGAYQPQHF. CDR3 bases: TGTGCCAGCAGCACAGGGGGCGCGTATCAGCCCCAGCATTTT.

This chain uses TRBV19 with TRBJ1-4; 10 bases agree with TRBD1. The V segment lost 6 bases and the J segment 5 bases; nucleotides outside the gene matches: 3. The CDR3 totals 14 residues. Per the germline V gene, CDR1 is LNHDA and CDR2 is SQIVND (reference sequence). The CDR3 reads CASSPTGGNEKLFF. The CDR3 DNA reads as TGTGCCAGTAGCCCGACAGGGGGCAATGAAAAACTGTTTTTT.

The rearrangement links TRBV6-5 to TRBJ2-1; the D is unclear. CDR3 size: 14 residues. The V gene's germline CDR1 is MNHEY and CDR2 SVGAGI. The V gene lost 6 bases and the J gene lost 0 bases, with 9 bases spanning the gap. The CDR3 sequence: CASSRTASYNEQFF. CDR3 sequence (DNA): TGTGCCAGCAGCAGAACAGCCTCCTACAATGAGCAGTTCTTC.

J is TRBJ2-1 and V is TRBV7-2; D gene uncertain. The CDR3 spans 13 residues. CDR1 and CDR2 from the germline V gene are SGHTA and FQGNSA. Trimming removed 1 base at V and 5 bases at J, with 6 bases between. The CDR3 sequence: CASSLGQNNEQFF. In DNA form, the CDR3 reads TGTGCCAGCAGCTTAGGACAAAACAATGAGCAGTTCTTC.

V usage is TRBV7-9 and J usage is TRBJ2-7, with 7 nucleotides matching TRBD1. V was clipped by 4 bases and J by 2 bases; unmatched bases: 11. The CDR3 is made up of 16 amino acids. Germline loops: CDR1 SEHNR, CDR2 FQNEAQ (reference sequence). This chain's CDR3 is CASSSLDRKVPYEQYF. In DNA form, the CDR3 reads TGTGCCAGCAGCTCCTTGGACAGGAAGGTCCCCTACGAGCAGTACTTC.

The rearrangement links TRBV9 to TRBJ2-3, with 12 bases matching TRBD2. CDR3 length: 17 amino acids. Germline V lookup: CDR1 SGDLS, CDR2 YYNGEE. Trimming at V came to 3 bases and at J to 2 bases, leaving 7 bases not matched to a gene. Here the CDR3 DNA reads TGTGCCAGCAGCGGTCCGGGACTAGCGGGCCCCACAGATACGCAGTATTTT. This codes for CASSGPGLAGPTDTQYF.

The chain recombines TRBV24-1 with TRBJ2-5, with 14 bases fitting TRBD2. The CDR3 is 17 residues long. Unmatched junction bases numbered 4, after V lost 3 bases and J lost 2 bases. Germline V gives CDR1 KGHDR, CDR2 SFDVKD. The chain's CDR3 is CATSDPGTSGSQETQYF. In DNA form, the CDR3 reads TGTGCCACCAGTGATCCGGGGACTAGCGGGAGTCAAGAGACCCAGTACTTC.

This chain connects TRBV2 to TRBJ2-2, with D possibly being TRBD1 (6 bases). Germline lookup yields CDR1 SNHLY and CDR2 FYNNEI. The CDR3 spans 13 residues. Trimming removed 4 bases from V and 7 bases from J, with 10 bases in between. The CDR3 DNA is TGTGCCAGCAGTGTTTCAGGGGTCGGGGAGCTGTTTTTT. It translates to CASSVSGVGELFF. Combining the CDR3 with reference TRBV2 and TRBJ2-2 gives the whole variable domain EPEVTQTPSHQVTQMGQEVILRCVPISNHLYFYWYRQILGQKVEFLVSFYNNEISEKSEIFDDQFSVERPDGSNFTLKIRSTKLEDSAMYFCASSVSGVGELFFGEGSRLTVL.

J is TRBJ1-1 and V is TRBV5-1; 7 bases are shared with TRBD1. The CDR3 sequence is 15 residues long. V dropped 4 bases and J dropped 0; count of bases not matched to a gene: 6. Germline assignment: CDR1 SGHRS and CDR2 YFSETQ. The CDR3 region has the DNA TGCGCCAGCAGCGAGACAGGGATTATGAACACTGAAGCTTTCTTT. Residues: CASSETGIMNTEAFF.

V is TRBV6-2 or TRBV6-3 and J is TRBJ2-5, with D maybe TRBD2 (7 bases). The CDR3 spans 15 residues. CDR1 and CDR2 from the germline V gene are MNHEY and SVGEGT. V lost 4 bases and J 4 bases, leaving 16 bases between the germline ends. CDR3 in amino acids: CASSWRGTLAETQYF. Written as DNA, the CDR3 is TGTGCCAGCAGTTGGCGGGGGACATTAGCAGAGACCCAGTACTTC.

The V gene is TRBV7-3, the J gene TRBJ2-7; 7 bases line up with TRBD2. After removal of 6 bases from V and 0 bases from J, the junction contained 14 bases not matched to a gene. The CDR3 loop spans 17 amino acids. Germline loops: CDR1 SGHTA, CDR2 FQGTGA. The CDR3 nucleotides read TGTGCCAGCAGTCTCTCGGGGGGAAACATAGACTCCTACGAGCAGTACTTC. The encoded protein is CASSLSGGNIDSYEQYF. Full variable domain (outside the CDR3, taken from reference TRBV7-3 and TRBJ2-7): GAGVSQTPSNKVTEKGKYVELRCDPISGHTALYWYRQSLGQGPEFLIYFQGTGAADDSGLPNDRFFAVRPEGSVSTLKIQRTERGDSAVYLCASSLSGGNIDSYEQYFGPGTRLTVT.

This rearrangement joins TRBV7-9 to TRBJ2-7; D perhaps matches TRBD2 (7 bases). V lost 5 bases and J lost 3, with 14 bases in between. The CDR3 consists of 14 residues. Germline V gives CDR1 SEHNR, CDR2 FQNEAQ (reference sequence). CDR3 residues: CASSPGGRGYEQYF. As DNA, the CDR3 is TGTGCCAGCAGCCCGGGGGGCAGGGGCTACGAGCAGTACTTC.

The rearrangement links TRBV7-2 to TRBJ1-2; 11 nucleotides match TRBD1. The CDR3 is made up of 18 amino acids. CDR1 is SGHTA and CDR2 is FQGNSA in the germline V gene. V lost 1 base to trimming and J lost 4 bases; unmatched junction nucleotides: 11. The CDR3 bases are TGTGCCAGCAGCTTAGTAACAGGAGGACAGGGGGCAAGCTATGGCTACACCTTC. This translates into CASSLVTGGQGASYGYTF. Full variable domain (rest looked up from reference TRBV7-2 and TRBJ1-2): GAGVSQSPSNKVTEKGKDVELRCDPISGHTALYWYRQSLGQGLEFLIYFQGNSAPDKSGLPSDRFSAERTGGSVSTLTIQRTQQEDSAVYLCASSLVTGGQGASYGYTFGSGTRLTVV.

The genes are TRBV6-2 or TRBV6-3 and TRBJ2-1, with 12 bases lining up with TRBD2. The CDR3 totals 16 residues. V lost 2 bases, J lost 5 bases, and 4 bases stayed unmatched. Germline CDR1 MNHEY, CDR2 SVGEGT. The CDR3 DNA reads as TGTGCCAGCAGTTACCTAGCGGGAGGGTTAAACAATGAGCAGTTCTTC. Encoded protein: CASSYLAGGLNNEQFF.

CDR3 in DNA: TGCGCCAGCAGTGAGGGGGGCGGCACTGAAGCTTTCTTT. Translated: CASSEGGGTEAFF. The chain recombines TRBV10-2 with TRBJ1-1; a weak D match, TRBD1 (6 bases). The CDR3 has 13 residues. From germline, CDR1 is WSHSY and CDR2 SAAADI. The V end lost 2 bases, the J end lost 4 bases, and 8 bases lay between the germline ends.

V gene TRBV6-5 combines with J gene TRBJ2-7, with a tentative D call TRBD2 (6 bases). Germline V gene lookup returns CDR1 MNHEY and CDR2 SVGAGI. Trimming pared 11 bases from V and 2 bases from J, leaving 22 bases between. This CDR3 contains 15 residues. The CDR3 region is CACSRGGTLAYEQYF. The CDR3 DNA follows: TGTGCCTGCTCACGTGGGGGGACTTTAGCCTACGAGCAGTACTTC.

The CDR3 is CASSPKLATGELFF. The CDR3, as DNA: TGTGCCAGCTCACCTAAACTAGCTACCGGGGAGCTGTTTTTT. This sequence joins TRBV18 and TRBJ2-2, with a tentative D call TRBD2 (6 bases). V lost 3 bases, J lost 5 bases, and 10 bases lay in between. The CDR3 contains 14 residues. Germline V gene lookup returns CDR1 KGHSH and CDR2 LQKENI. The whole variable domain, remainder taken from reference TRBV18 and TRBJ2-2, is NAGVMQNPRHLVRRRGQEARLRCSPMKGHSHVYWYRQLPEEGLKFMVYLQKENIIDESGMPKERFSAEFPKEGPSILRIQQVVRGDSAAYFCASSPKLATGELFFGEGSRLTVL.

V and J are TRBV11-3 and TRBJ1-4, with D hard to call. Germline V gene sequence: CDR1 SGHNT, CDR2 YENEEA. The V gene lost 2 bases and the J gene lost 8 bases, with 6 bases spanning the gap. The CDR3 is 12 residues long. The CDR3: CASSLRREKLFF. DNA for the CDR3: TGTGCCAGCAGCTTAAGGAGAGAAAAACTGTTTTTT.

The V gene is TRBV15, the J gene TRBJ2-3; TRBD2 is a possible D gene (6 bases). Germline V lookup: CDR1 LNHNV, CDR2 YYDKDF (reference sequence). The CDR3 is 15 amino acids. Trimming took 2 bases from V and 1 from J, leaving 10 bases between them. In nucleotides, the CDR3 is TGTGCCACCAGCAGAACCGGGACTCGCACAGATACGCAGTATTTT. Translated, it gives CATSRTGTRTDTQYF.

The chain joins TRBV19 to TRBJ1-2; the match to TRBD1 covers 8 bases. The CDR3 runs to 16 residues. CDR1 is LNHDA, CDR2 SQIVND, per germline (reference sequence). The trim removed 4 bases at V and 2 bases at J, leaving 9 bases unmatched. CDR3: CASSKPTGQANYGYTF. As DNA, the CDR3 is TGTGCCAGTAGTAAACCCACGGGACAGGCAAACTATGGCTACACCTTC.

The CDR3 here is CASSRGSGGSGANVLTF. The CDR3 DNA follows: TGTGCCAGCAGCCGAGGTAGCGGGGGCTCTGGGGCCAACGTCCTGACTTTC. The chain joins TRBV3-1 (or the pseudogene TRBV3-2) to TRBJ2-6; 9 nucleotides agree with TRBD2. The V gene's germline CDR1 is LGHDT and CDR2 YNNKEL (reference sequence). Trimming removed 4 bases from V and 0 bases from J; junction bases left unmatched: 4. The CDR3 loop spans 17 amino acids.

This rearrangement joins TRBV20-1 to TRBJ1-1, with D perhaps matching TRBD1 (6 bases). The CDR3 is made up of 11 amino acids. Germline CDR1 and CDR2: DFQATT and SNEGSKA (reference sequence). V was pared by 5 bases and J by 10 bases, with 14 bases between. This chain's CDR3 is CSAGTGGPAFF. In DNA, the CDR3 is TGCAGTGCTGGGACGGGGGGGCCAGCTTTCTTT.

This clone appeared a few times. This chain connects TRBV12-3 or TRBV12-4 to TRBJ1-6; D gene uncertain. This CDR3 has 13 residues. V lost 5 bases, J lost 8 bases, and 10 bases lay in between. CDR3 nucleotides: TGTGCCAGCAGTCCTAGCCCGGATTCACCCCTCCACTTT. Its translation is CASSPSPDSPLHF.

This sequence joins TRBV28 and TRBJ2-3; TRBD2 matches at 10 bases. The CDR3 has 17 amino acids. V was clipped by 5 bases and J by 4 bases; unmatched bases: 12. The V gene's germline CDR1 is MDHEN and CDR2 SYDVKM. As DNA, the CDR3 is TGTGCCAGCAGTACCCCGATCGGACTAGCGGACGCAGATACGCAGTATTTT. Its translation: CASSTPIGLADADTQYF.